The present T cell receptor (beta chain) was sequenced within a study of breast tumors, draining lymph nodes, adjacent tissues. This clonotype has a count of ten or more. Its antigen is still unknown. A much more abundant neighbour one base away suggests this may be a read error. Samples came from axillary lymph nodes draining the breast cancer. TCRdb called the multiplex PCR reads again in MiXCR, with one record for every CDR3 protein. The top ten clones hold 3% to 4% of a sample with about 180,000 distinct CDR3 sequences, about 33% of them seen once. Study-level results: The lymph node origin of tumor T cells was framed as consistent with a hypothesis, not demonstrated.

Germline loops: CDR1 SEHNR, CDR2 FQNEAQ (reference sequence). This CDR3 comprises 18 residues. The TCR sequence derives from a female donor with breast cancer. Some clones in this sample may be carry-over from other donors' samples. Sequences were obtained from axillary lymph node tissue. V is TRBV7-9 and J is TRBJ2-5; 8 bases match TRBD1. Here the CDR3 DNA reads TGTGCCAGCAGCTTATTTGGGCAGGGGGCCAGGGACCAACAGACCCAGTACTTC. This encodes CASSLFGQGARDQQTQYF. The whole variable domain, remainder taken from reference TRBV7-9 and TRBJ2-5, is DTGVSQNPRHKITKRGQNVTFRCDPISEHNRLYWYRQTLGQGPEFLTYFQNEAQLEKSRLLSDRFSAERPKGSFSTLEIQRTEQGDSAMYLCASSLFGQGARDQQTQYFGPGTRLLVL.